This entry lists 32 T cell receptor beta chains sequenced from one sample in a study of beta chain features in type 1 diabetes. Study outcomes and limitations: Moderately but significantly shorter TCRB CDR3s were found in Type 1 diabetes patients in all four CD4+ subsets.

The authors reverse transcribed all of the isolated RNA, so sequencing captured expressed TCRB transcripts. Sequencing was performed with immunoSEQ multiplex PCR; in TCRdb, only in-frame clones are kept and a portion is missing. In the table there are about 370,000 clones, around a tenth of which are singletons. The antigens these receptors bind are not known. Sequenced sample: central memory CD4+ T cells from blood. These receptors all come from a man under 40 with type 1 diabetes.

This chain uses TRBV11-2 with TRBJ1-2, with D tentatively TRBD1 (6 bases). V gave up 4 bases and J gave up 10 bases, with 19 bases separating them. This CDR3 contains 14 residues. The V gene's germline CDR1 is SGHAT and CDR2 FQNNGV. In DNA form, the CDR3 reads TGTGCCAGCAGCTGGGACCGGGACATAAGAGACTACACCTTC. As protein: CASSWDRDIRDYTF.

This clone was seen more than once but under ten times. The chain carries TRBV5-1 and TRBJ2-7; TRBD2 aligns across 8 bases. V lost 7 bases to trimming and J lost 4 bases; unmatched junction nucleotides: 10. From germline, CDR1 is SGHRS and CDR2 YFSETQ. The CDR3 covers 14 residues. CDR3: CASAGGSGTYEQYF. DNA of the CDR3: TGCGCCAGCGCGGGAGGTAGCGGGACATACGAGCAGTACTTC.

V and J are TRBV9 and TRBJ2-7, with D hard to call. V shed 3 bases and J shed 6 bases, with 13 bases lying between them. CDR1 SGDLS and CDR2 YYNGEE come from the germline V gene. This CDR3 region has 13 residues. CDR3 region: CASSAGPGGEQYF. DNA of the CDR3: TGTGCCAGCAGCGCCGGCCCGGGTGGCGAGCAGTACTTC. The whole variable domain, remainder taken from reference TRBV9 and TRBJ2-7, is DSGVTQTPKHLITATGQRVTLRCSPRSGDLSVYWYQQSLDQGLQFLIQYYNGEERAKGNILERFSAQQFPDLHSELNLSSLELGDSALYFCASSAGPGGEQYFGPGTRLTVT.

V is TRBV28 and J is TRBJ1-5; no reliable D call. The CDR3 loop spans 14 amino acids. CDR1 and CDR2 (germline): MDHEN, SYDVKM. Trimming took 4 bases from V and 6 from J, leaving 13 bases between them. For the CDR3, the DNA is TGTGCCAGCAGTTCCGGACGATTCACTCAGCCCCAGCATTTT. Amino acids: CASSSGRFTQPQHF.

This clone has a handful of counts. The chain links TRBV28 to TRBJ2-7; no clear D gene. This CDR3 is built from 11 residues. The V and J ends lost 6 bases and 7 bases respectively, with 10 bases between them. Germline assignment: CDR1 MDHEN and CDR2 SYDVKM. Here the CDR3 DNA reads TGTGCCAGCAGGTCCTTAGGTGAGCAGTACTTC. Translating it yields CASRSLGEQYF.

CDR3 residues: CAWGRAGGYTF. The CDR3 DNA reads TGTGCCTGGGGGCGGGCTGGTGGCTACACCTTC. J is TRBJ1-2 and V is TRBV30, with D uncertain. The CDR3 has 11 amino acids. CDR1 GTSNPN and CDR2 SVGIG come from the germline V gene (reference sequence). Trimming pared 5 bases from V and 7 bases from J, leaving 11 bases between. The full variable domain, with the rest looked up from reference TRBV30 and TRBJ1-2, is SQTIHQWPATLVQPVGSPLSLECTVEGTSNPNLYWYRQAAGRGLQLLFYSVGIGQISSEVPQNLSASRPQDRQFILSSKKLLLSDSGFYLCAWGRAGGYTFGSGTRLTVV.

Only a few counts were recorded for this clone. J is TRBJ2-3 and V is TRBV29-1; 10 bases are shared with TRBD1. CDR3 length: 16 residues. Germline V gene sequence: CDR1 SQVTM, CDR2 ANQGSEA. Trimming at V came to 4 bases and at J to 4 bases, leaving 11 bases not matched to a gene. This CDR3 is CSVGPRRTGGADTQYF. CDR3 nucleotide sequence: TGCAGCGTTGGACCGAGACGGACAGGGGGAGCAGATACGCAGTATTTT.

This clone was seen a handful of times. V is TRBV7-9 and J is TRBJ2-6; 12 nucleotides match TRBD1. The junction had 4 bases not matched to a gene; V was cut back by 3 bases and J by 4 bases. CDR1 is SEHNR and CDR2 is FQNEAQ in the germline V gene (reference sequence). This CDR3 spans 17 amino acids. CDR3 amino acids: CASSFRDRGRGANVLTF. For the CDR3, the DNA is TGTGCCAGCAGCTTCCGGGACAGGGGGCGAGGGGCCAACGTCCTGACTTTC.

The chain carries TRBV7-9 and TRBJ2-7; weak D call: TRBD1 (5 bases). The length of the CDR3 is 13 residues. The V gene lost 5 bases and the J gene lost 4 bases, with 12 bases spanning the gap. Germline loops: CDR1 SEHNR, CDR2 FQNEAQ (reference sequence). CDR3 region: CASSGPGPYEQYF. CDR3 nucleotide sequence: TGTGCCAGCAGCGGTCCAGGGCCTTACGAGCAGTACTTC.

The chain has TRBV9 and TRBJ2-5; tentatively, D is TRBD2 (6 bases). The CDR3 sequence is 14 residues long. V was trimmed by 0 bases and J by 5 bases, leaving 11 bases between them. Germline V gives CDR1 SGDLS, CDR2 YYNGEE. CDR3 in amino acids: CASSVGASEETQYF. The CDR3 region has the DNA TGTGCCAGCAGCGTAGGAGCTAGCGAGGAGACCCAGTACTTC.

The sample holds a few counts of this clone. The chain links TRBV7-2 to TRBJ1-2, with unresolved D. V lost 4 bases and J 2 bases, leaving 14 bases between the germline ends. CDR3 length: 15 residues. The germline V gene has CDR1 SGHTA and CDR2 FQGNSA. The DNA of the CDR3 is TGTGCCAGCAGCTCCACCGGCGGCACAAACTATGGCTACACCTTC. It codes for CASSSTGGTNYGYTF.

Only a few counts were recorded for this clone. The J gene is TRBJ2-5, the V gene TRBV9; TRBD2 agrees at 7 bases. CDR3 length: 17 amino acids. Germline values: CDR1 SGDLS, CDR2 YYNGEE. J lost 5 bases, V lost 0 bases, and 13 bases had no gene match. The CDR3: CASSVDPLGAGDETQYF. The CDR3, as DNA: TGTGCCAGCAGCGTAGATCCCCTCGGTGCGGGAGATGAGACCCAGTACTTC.

Written as DNA, the CDR3 is TGTGCCAGCATGGGGCAGGCGACAGATACGCAGTATTTT. Translating it yields CASMGQATDTQYF. V is TRBV9 and J is TRBJ2-3; tentative D call: TRBD1 (5 bases). Germline values: CDR1 SGDLS, CDR2 YYNGEE. V was clipped by 6 bases and J by 3 bases, with 11 bases between them. The CDR3 spans 13 residues. Variable domain in full (rest from reference TRBV9 and TRBJ2-3): DSGVTQTPKHLITATGQRVTLRCSPRSGDLSVYWYQQSLDQGLQFLIQYYNGEERAKGNILERFSAQQFPDLHSELNLSSLELGDSALYFCASMGQATDTQYFGPGTRLTVL.

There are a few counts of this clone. The CDR3 region has the DNA TGTGCCAGTAGCCCTCGACGGGGGGGAGACACTGAAGCTTTCTTT. Protein product: CASSPRRGGDTEAFF. V and J are TRBV19 and TRBJ1-1; TRBD1 is a possible D gene (5 bases). The CDR3 has 15 residues. The germline V gene has CDR1 LNHDA and CDR2 SQIVND (reference sequence). V was clipped by 6 bases and J by 3 bases, with 17 bases between them.

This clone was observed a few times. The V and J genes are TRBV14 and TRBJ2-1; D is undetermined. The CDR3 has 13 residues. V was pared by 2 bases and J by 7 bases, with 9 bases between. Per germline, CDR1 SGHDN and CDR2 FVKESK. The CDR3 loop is CASSQIIRNEQFF. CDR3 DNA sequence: TGTGCCAGCAGCCAAATAATCCGGAATGAGCAGTTCTTC.

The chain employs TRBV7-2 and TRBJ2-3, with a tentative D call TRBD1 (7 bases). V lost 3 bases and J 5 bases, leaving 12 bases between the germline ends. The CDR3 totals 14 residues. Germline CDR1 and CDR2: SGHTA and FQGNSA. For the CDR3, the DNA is TGTGCCAGCAGCTTCAGACAGGGACTAGATACGCAGTATTTT. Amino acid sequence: CASSFRQGLDTQYF.

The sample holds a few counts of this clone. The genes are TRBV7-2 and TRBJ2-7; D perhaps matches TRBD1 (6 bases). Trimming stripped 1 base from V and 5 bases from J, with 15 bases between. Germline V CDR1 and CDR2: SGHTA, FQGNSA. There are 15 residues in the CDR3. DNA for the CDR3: TGTGCCAGCAGCTTAGAGGGGGTAGGGGTCGACGAGCAGTACTTC. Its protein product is CASSLEGVGVDEQYF.

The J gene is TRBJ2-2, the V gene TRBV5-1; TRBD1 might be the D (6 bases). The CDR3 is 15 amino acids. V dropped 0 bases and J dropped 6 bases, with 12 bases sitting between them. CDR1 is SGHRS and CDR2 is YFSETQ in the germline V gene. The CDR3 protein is CASSLARGGAGELFF. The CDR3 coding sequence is TGCGCCAGCAGCTTGGCCCGAGGGGGTGCCGGGGAGCTGTTTTTT.

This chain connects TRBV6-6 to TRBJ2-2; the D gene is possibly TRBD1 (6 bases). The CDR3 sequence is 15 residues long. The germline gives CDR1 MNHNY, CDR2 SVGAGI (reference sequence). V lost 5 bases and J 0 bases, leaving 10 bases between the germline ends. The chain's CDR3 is CASSGDRTNTGELFF. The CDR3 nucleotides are TGTGCCAGCAGTGGAGACAGGACGAACACCGGGGAGCTGTTTTTT.

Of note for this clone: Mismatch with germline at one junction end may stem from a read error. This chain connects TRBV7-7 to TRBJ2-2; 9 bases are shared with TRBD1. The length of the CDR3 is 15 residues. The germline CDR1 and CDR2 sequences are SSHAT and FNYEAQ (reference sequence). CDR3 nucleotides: TGTGCTAGCAGCTCACAGACAGGGGGAACCGGGGAGCTGTTTTTT. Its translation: CASSSQTGGTGELFF.

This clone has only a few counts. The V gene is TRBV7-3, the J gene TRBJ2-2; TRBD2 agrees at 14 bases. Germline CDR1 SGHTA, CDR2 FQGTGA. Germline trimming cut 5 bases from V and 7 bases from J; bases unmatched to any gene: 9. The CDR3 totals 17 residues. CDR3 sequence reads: CASSPPGLAGEVGELFF. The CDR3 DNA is TGTGCCAGCAGCCCGCCGGGACTAGCGGGAGAGGTCGGGGAGCTGTTTTTT.

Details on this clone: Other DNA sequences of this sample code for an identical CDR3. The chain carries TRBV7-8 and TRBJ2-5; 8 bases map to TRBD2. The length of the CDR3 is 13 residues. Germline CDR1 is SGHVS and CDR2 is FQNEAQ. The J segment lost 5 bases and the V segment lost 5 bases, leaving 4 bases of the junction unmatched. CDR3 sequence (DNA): TGTGCCAGCAGCCTCGGGGGGGGCGAGACCCAGTACTTC. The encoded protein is CASSLGGGETQYF.

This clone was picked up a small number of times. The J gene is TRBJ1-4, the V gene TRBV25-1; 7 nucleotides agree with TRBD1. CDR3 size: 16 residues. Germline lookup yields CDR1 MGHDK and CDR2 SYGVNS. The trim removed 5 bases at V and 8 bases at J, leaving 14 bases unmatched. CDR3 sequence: CASSKFGDRVEEKLFF. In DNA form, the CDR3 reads TGTGCCAGCAGTAAGTTCGGGGACAGAGTAGAGGAAAAACTGTTTTTT. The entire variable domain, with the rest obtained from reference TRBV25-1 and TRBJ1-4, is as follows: EADIYQTPRYLVIGTGKKITLECSQTMGHDKMYWYQQDPGMELHLIHYSYGVNSTEKGDLSSESTVSRIRTEHFPLTLESARPSHTSQYLCASSKFGDRVEEKLFFGSGTQLSVL.

CDR3 sequence reads: CASSLGTGTSYNEQFF. The CDR3, as DNA: TGTGCCAGCAGCTTAGGGACAGGAACCTCCTACAATGAGCAGTTCTTC. This chain connects TRBV7-8 to TRBJ2-1; 7 bases align to TRBD1. Losses at the gene ends were 1 base for V and 0 bases for J; bases not matched to a gene: 3. The CDR3 sequence is 16 residues long. Germline V lookup: CDR1 SGHVS, CDR2 FQNEAQ.

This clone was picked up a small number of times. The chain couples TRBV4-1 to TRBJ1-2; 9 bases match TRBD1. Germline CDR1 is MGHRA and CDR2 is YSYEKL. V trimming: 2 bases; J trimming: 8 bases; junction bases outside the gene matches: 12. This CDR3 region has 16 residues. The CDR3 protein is CASSQLSRTGARGYTF. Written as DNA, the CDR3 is TGCGCCAGCAGCCAATTAAGTCGGACAGGGGCACGCGGCTACACCTTC.

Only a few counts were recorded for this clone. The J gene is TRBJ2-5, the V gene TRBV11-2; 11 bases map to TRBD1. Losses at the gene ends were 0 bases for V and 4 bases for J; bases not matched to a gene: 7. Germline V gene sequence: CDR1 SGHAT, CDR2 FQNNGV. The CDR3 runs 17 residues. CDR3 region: CASSLDQRTGGGETQYF. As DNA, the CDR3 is TGTGCCAGCAGCTTAGATCAGCGGACAGGGGGCGGAGAGACCCAGTACTTC.

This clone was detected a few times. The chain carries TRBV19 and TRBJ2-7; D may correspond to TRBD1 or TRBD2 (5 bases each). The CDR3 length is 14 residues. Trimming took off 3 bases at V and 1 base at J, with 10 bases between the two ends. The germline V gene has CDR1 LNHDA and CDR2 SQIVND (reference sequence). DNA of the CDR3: TGTGCCAGTAGTATGGGGACGGCTTCCTACGAGCAGTACTTC. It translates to CASSMGTASYEQYF.

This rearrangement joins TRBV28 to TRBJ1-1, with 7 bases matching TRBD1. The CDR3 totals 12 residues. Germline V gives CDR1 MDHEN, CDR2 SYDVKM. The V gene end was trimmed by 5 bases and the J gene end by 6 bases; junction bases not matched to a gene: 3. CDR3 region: CASSSQGAEAFF. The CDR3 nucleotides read TGTGCCAGCAGTAGTCAGGGGGCTGAAGCTTTCTTT.

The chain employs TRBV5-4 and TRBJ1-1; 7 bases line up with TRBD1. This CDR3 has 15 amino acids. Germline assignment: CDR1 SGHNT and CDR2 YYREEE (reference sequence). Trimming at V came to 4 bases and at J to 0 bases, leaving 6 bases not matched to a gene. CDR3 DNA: TGTGCCAGCAGCGTCGTTCAGGGGGTGAACACTGAAGCTTTCTTT. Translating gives CASSVVQGVNTEAFF.

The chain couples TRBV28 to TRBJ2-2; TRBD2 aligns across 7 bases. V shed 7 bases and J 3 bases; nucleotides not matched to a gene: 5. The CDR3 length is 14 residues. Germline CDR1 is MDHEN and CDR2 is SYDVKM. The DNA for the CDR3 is TGTGCCAGCAAGGGAGGGGACTACACCGGGGAGCTGTTTTTT. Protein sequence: CASKGGDYTGELFF.

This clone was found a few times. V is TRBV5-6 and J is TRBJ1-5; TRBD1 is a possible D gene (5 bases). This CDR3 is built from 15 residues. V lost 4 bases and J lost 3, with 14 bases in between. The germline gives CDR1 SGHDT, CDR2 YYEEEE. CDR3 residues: CASSLGDGANQPQHF. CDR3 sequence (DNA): TGTGCCAGCAGCCTTGGGGATGGGGCCAATCAGCCCCAGCATTTT.

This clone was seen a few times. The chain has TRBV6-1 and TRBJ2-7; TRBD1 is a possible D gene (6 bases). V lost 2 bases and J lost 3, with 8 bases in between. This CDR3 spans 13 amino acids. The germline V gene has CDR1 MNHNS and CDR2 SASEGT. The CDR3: CASSEHRDYEQYF. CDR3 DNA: TGTGCCAGCAGTGAACACAGGGACTACGAGCAGTACTTC.